This T cell receptor beta chain appears in the sequencing data of a study of T cell responses to AZD1222 COVID-19 vaccine. Points from the study as a whole: Spike-specific TCR breadth rose after two AZD1222 doses, and depth rose as well. Repertoire sampling was restricted to post-peak T cell response timepoints. The span of vaccine-associated CD4 TCRs extended across spike, with dominance at 160-218 and 743-854.

Assay used: immunoSEQ multiplex PCR; TCRdb lists only in-frame clones, some missing. The table lists approximately 150,000 clones, 88% of them singletons. Comment on this clone: The target antigen is unknown.

Germline CDR1 is SEHNR and CDR2 is FQNEAQ (reference sequence). V shed 1 base and J shed 7 bases, with 10 bases lying between them. The CDR3 has 13 residues. The clonotype was recovered from an adult who received the MenACWY meningococcal vaccine as a control. The rearrangement links TRBV7-9 to TRBJ1-1; D gene ambiguous. The material was peripheral blood, obtained 28 days after the second dose of the MenACWY control vaccine. Here the CDR3 reads CASSLVDSSEAFF. The CDR3 coding sequence is TGTGCCAGCAGCTTAGTGGATAGTAGTGAAGCTTTCTTT.